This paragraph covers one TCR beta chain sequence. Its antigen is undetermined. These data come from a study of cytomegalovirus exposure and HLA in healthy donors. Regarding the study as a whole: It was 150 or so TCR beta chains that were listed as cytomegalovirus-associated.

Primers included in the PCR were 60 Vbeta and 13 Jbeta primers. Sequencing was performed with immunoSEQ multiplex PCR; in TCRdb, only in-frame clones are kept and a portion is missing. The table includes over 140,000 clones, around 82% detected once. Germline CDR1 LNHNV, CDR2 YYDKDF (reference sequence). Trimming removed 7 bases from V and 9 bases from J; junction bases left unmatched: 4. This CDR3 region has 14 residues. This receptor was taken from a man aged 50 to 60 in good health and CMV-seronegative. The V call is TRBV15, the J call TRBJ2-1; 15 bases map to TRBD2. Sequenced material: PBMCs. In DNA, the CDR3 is TGTGCCACCAAAGGACTAGCGGGAGGGGCTGAGCAGTTCTTC. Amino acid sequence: CATKGLAGGAEQFF.